This TCR beta chain was captured by sequencing in a study of shared clonotypes between healthy human individuals. CDR3 size: 13 residues. Germline V lookup: CDR1 SGHNT, CDR2 YYREEE (reference sequence). J lost 4 bases, V lost 3 bases, and 2 bases had no gene match. Details on this clone: Being one base from a much bigger clone, this may be a read error. In the same sample, other DNA sequences code for this CDR3.

Each subset's genomic DNA was shared equally among a number of immunoSEQ plates. In the authors' methods: ImmunoSEQ output held junction-only sequences without quality scores, so filtering differed. The assay was immunoSEQ multiplex PCR, and TCRdb's table has in-frame clones only and misses some. The V and J calls and clone size come from that table; D and trimming were worked out from the DNA. This sample has 600,000 to 800,000 clones; 55% to 75% occur once, and the top ten carry around 1.8%. This TCR was sampled from a woman aged 25 to 39 in good health. The sample taken for sequencing was memory CD4+ T cells sorted from blood. Indicated subset: CD45RA-negative fraction. The chain carries TRBV5-4 and TRBJ1-1; 8 positions agree with TRBD1. The DNA of the CDR3 is TGTGCCAGCAGCTCAACAGGGGGCACTGAAGCTTTCTTT. Its protein product is CASSSTGGTEAFF.